The 7 T cell receptor beta chains below were found in one sample sequenced in a study of blood T cells in healthy people across ages. PCR was performed a second time for about 7 to 11 cycles using a sample-barcoded 5' primer and a J-beta primer mix. From the 5' RACE reads, TCRdb called clonotypes with MiXCR, one entry per CDR3 protein. The table shows around 1.5 million distinct CDR3 sequences, with approximately 59% occurring only once. Sequencing was done on a sample of blood. These receptors all come from a man aged 18 to 30 in good health.

The chain links TRBV4-1 to TRBJ2-3; maybe TRBD2 (5 bases). Per germline, CDR1 MGHRA and CDR2 YSYEKL. This CDR3 has 14 amino acids. V lost 0 bases, J lost 4 bases, and 8 bases lay in between. The DNA for the CDR3 is TGCGCCAGCAGCCAAGAAAAGGGAGCAGATACGCAGTATTTT. Translation gives CASSQEKGADTQYF.

This clonotype was detected only a few times. The chain recombines TRBV11-2 with TRBJ2-5; D possibly corresponds to TRBD2 (5 bases). The germline V gene has CDR1 SGHAT and CDR2 FQNNGV. The CDR3 loop spans 14 amino acids. V lost 6 bases and J 0 bases, leaving 11 bases between the germline ends. This chain's CDR3 is CASRPAGYQETQYF. The CDR3 nucleotides read TGTGCCAGCAGACCGGCGGGCTACCAAGAGACCCAGTACTTC.

The rearrangement uses TRBV2 and TRBJ2-1; D is perhaps TRBD2 (6 bases). Germline CDR1 and CDR2: SNHLY and FYNNEI. CDR3 length: 17 amino acids. With 3 bases removed from V and 6 bases from J, the gap between germline ends came to 21 bases. The CDR3 here is CASSEEHSGRGSNEQFF. In DNA, the CDR3 is TGTGCCAGCAGTGAGGAGCATAGCGGACGGGGGAGCAATGAGCAGTTCTTC.

The chain couples TRBV27 to TRBJ2-1, with 9 positions matching TRBD2. J was trimmed by 3 bases and V by 5 bases; bases with no gene match: 5. CDR1 MNHEY and CDR2 SMNVEV come from the germline V gene (reference sequence). The CDR3 totals 15 residues. The CDR3 reads CASSSGGSDYNEQFF. CDR3 DNA sequence: TGTGCCAGCAGTAGCGGGGGGTCGGACTACAATGAGCAGTTCTTC.

This chain joins TRBV20-1 and TRBJ1-2; 10 bases align to TRBD1. The J segment lost 5 bases and the V segment lost 4 bases, leaving 7 bases of the junction unmatched. The CDR3 has 14 amino acids. CDR1 and CDR2 from the germline V gene are DFQATT and SNEGSKA (reference sequence). The CDR3 bases are TGCAGTGCTATTCCCGGGACAGGGGATTATGGCTACACCTTC. Residues: CSAIPGTGDYGYTF.

This chain uses TRBV12-3 or TRBV12-4 with TRBJ2-5; TRBD2 might be the D (6 bases). This CDR3 has 17 residues. V was clipped by 6 bases and J by 11 bases, with 31 bases between them. The CDR3: CASSTPPGRGRYNEQYF. CDR3 coding DNA: TGTGCCAGCAGCACACCCCCGGGTCGGGGGAGATACAATGAGCAGTACTTC.

The sample holds one count of this clonotype. This chain connects TRBV5-6 to TRBJ2-5; D remains ambiguous. Germline CDR1 and CDR2: SGHDT and YYEEEE. The CDR3 length is 11 residues. V shed 0 bases and J shed 11 bases, with 8 bases lying between them. The CDR3 coding sequence is TGTGCCAGCAGCTTGGCCGGAGTTCAGTACTTC. This encodes CASSLAGVQYF. Supplemented by reference TRBV5-6 and TRBJ2-5, the full variable domain reads DAGVTQSPTHLIKTRGQQVTLRCSPKSGHDTVSWYQQALGQGPQFIFQYYEEEERQRGNFPDRFSGHQFPNYSSELNVNALLLGDSALYLCASSLAGVQYFGPGTRLLVL.